The 20 T cell receptor beta chains presented below share a single source sample, sequenced in a study of blood T cell repertoires in COVID-19. Generated by immunoSEQ multiplex PCR, the TCRdb table keeps only in-frame clones and is missing some. The data show over 200,000 clones, 83% seen once. Sequenced material: peripheral blood. The receptors come from a woman in her 30s with COVID-19, enrolled during active disease.

The chain uses TRBV7-3 and TRBJ2-2; TRBD2 is a possible D gene (5 bases). There are 13 residues in the CDR3. V was trimmed by 7 bases and J by 5 bases, leaving 11 bases between them. The germline V gene has CDR1 SGHTA and CDR2 FQGTGA. This CDR3 reads CASTGSGTGELFF. The CDR3 DNA reads as TGTGCCAGCACCGGATCGGGAACCGGGGAGCTGTTTTTT.

The V call is TRBV19, the J call TRBJ2-7; perhaps TRBD1 as D (5 bases). The CDR3 totals 13 residues. Germline V lookup: CDR1 LNHDA, CDR2 SQIVND (reference sequence). V was cut by 3 bases and J by 3 bases, with 9 bases left in between. The DNA for the CDR3 is TGTGCCAGTAGTATCGACAGTGACTACGAGCAGTACTTC. As protein: CASSIDSDYEQYF.

CDR3 sequence (DNA): TGTGCCAGCAGCAACCGACAGGGGTGGAACTATGGCTACACCTTC. Its translation: CASSNRQGWNYGYTF. J is TRBJ1-2 and V is TRBV9, with TRBD1 matching over 8 bases. Germline CDR1 and CDR2: SGDLS and YYNGEE. Trimming took 4 bases from V and 2 from J; bases not matched to a gene: 7. This CDR3 has 15 residues.

The V gene is TRBV2, the J gene TRBJ1-1; possible D gene TRBD1, 6 bases. There are 15 residues in the CDR3. V lost 6 bases, J lost 0 bases, and 14 bases lay in between. Per the germline V gene, CDR1 is SNHLY and CDR2 is FYNNEI. The CDR3 is CASRVPGHLNTEAFF. The CDR3 DNA sequence: TGTGCCAGCAGAGTTCCGGGACACCTGAACACTGAAGCTTTCTTT.

The table lists this clone with a few counts. The chain carries TRBV25-1 and TRBJ2-2; maybe TRBD2 (5 bases). V gave up 2 bases and J gave up 0 bases, with 13 bases separating them. Germline values: CDR1 MGHDK, CDR2 SYGVNS. CDR3 size: 17 residues. The CDR3 region is CASSEGGGSPNTGELFF. DNA for the CDR3: TGTGCCAGCAGTGAAGGTGGAGGTTCTCCGAACACCGGGGAGCTGTTTTTT. The variable domain in full, with the rest retrieved from reference TRBV25-1 and TRBJ2-2, is EADIYQTPRYLVIGTGKKITLECSQTMGHDKMYWYQQDPGMELHLIHYSYGVNSTEKGDLSSESTVSRIRTEHFPLTLESARPSHTSQYLCASSEGGGSPNTGELFFGEGSRLTVL.

This clone was recorded a few times. The chain employs TRBV19 and TRBJ1-5; TRBD1 matches at 7 bases. Germline-derived CDR1 and CDR2 are LNHDA and SQIVND (reference sequence). This CDR3 has 14 residues. Trimming at V came to 3 bases and at J to 9 bases, leaving 8 bases not matched to a gene. CDR3 residues: CASSMERGPRPQHF. The DNA for the CDR3 is TGTGCCAGTAGTATGGAAAGGGGGCCGCGGCCCCAGCATTTT.

The gene calls are TRBV5-1 and TRBJ2-3; 10 bases agree with TRBD1. Losses at the gene ends were 0 bases for V and 1 base for J; bases not matched to a gene: 2. Germline V CDR1 and CDR2: SGHRS, YFSETQ. This CDR3 contains 16 residues. CDR3 DNA sequence: TGCGCCAGCAGCTTGGGACAGGGGGCTGGCACAGATACGCAGTATTTT. Protein: CASSLGQGAGTDTQYF. The full variable domain, with the rest looked up from reference TRBV5-1 and TRBJ2-3, is KAGVTQTPRYLIKTRGQQVTLSCSPISGHRSVSWYQQTPGQGLQFLFEYFSETQRNKGNFPGRFSGRQFSNSRSEMNVSTLELGDSALYLCASSLGQGAGTDTQYFGPGTRLTVL.

This clone appeared once. J is TRBJ1-1 and V is TRBV7-8; the D is unclear. V was clipped by 0 bases and J by 2 bases, with 7 bases between them. The CDR3 runs to 14 residues. Germline CDR1 SGHVS, CDR2 FQNEAQ. CDR3: CASSLAGANTEAFF. The CDR3 bases are TGTGCCAGCAGCTTAGCTGGAGCAAACACTGAAGCTTTCTTT. Together with reference TRBV7-8 and TRBJ1-1, the CDR3 gives the full variable domain: GAGVSQSPRYKVAKRGQDVALRCDPISGHVSLFWYQQALGQGPEFLTYFQNEAQLDKSGLPSDRFFAERPEGSVSTLKIQRTQQEDSAVYLCASSLAGANTEAFFGQGTRLTVV.

The chain links TRBV27 to TRBJ1-1, with a tentative D call TRBD1 (6 bases). This CDR3 comprises 14 residues. V was clipped by 3 bases and J by 4 bases, with 12 bases between them. Germline V gives CDR1 MNHEY, CDR2 SMNVEV (reference sequence). The chain's CDR3 is CASSFQGRGTEAFF. The DNA for the CDR3 is TGTGCCAGCAGTTTTCAGGGGAGGGGCACTGAAGCTTTCTTT.

The J gene is TRBJ1-4, the V gene TRBV7-2; D is undetermined. V was shortened by 4 bases and J by 3 bases, with 12 bases between the two germline ends. Per germline, CDR1 SGHTA and CDR2 FQGNSA. The CDR3 is 15 amino acids. The CDR3 bases are TGTGCCAGCAGCTCGGTCATAGCCTCTAATGAAAAACTGTTTTTT. Amino acid sequence: CASSSVIASNEKLFF.

The chain has TRBV30 and TRBJ1-2; a possible D gene is TRBD1 (6 bases). The CDR3 length is 13 residues. Germline lookup yields CDR1 GTSNPN and CDR2 SVGIG (reference sequence). Trimming took 3 bases from V and 8 from J, leaving 16 bases between them. CDR3 region: CAWSRDRPRGYTF. CDR3 coding DNA: TGTGCCTGGAGCAGAGACAGGCCTCGGGGCTACACCTTC.

This clone was found a few times. The rearrangement links TRBV28 to TRBJ1-6, with 10 bases identical to TRBD1. CDR1 is MDHEN, CDR2 SYDVKM, per germline. The CDR3 runs 18 residues. V shed 6 bases, J shed 3 bases, and the junction held 11 bases outside the gene matches. The CDR3 region is CASSSPGQGTFYNSPLHF. CDR3 nucleotides: TGTGCCAGCAGCAGCCCGGGACAGGGGACCTTCTATAATTCACCCCTCCACTTT.

V usage is TRBV27 and J usage is TRBJ2-5; 13 bases line up with TRBD2. CDR1 MNHEY and CDR2 SMNVEV come from the germline V gene (reference sequence). The CDR3 consists of 17 residues. J gave up 7 bases and V 5 bases, and 13 bases lay outside the gene matches. CDR3 amino acids: CASSPRTSGGVPGTQYF. DNA of the CDR3: TGTGCCAGCAGTCCCCGGACTAGCGGGGGAGTCCCGGGGACCCAGTACTTC.

The chain employs TRBV9 and TRBJ2-5; 9 bases fit TRBD2. The CDR3 spans 16 residues. Germline assignment: CDR1 SGDLS and CDR2 YYNGEE. The V gene end was trimmed by 0 bases and the J gene end by 3 bases; junction bases not matched to a gene: 6. CDR3 amino acids: CASSVEPTSGKETQYF. The DNA for the CDR3 is TGTGCCAGCAGCGTAGAACCGACTAGCGGAAAAGAGACCCAGTACTTC.

The chain has TRBV4-3 and TRBJ2-7; TRBD1 is a possible D gene (5 bases). CDR3 size: 14 residues. Trimming cost V 3 bases and J 2 bases, with 11 bases left between them. CDR1 and CDR2 (germline): LGHNA, YSLEER. This chain's CDR3 is CASSQEPGPYEQYF. The CDR3 DNA is TGCGCCAGCAGCCAGGAGCCAGGGCCCTACGAGCAGTACTTC.

The chain is built from TRBV6-1 and TRBJ2-5; 7 bases fit TRBD2. The CDR3 is 16 amino acids. Germline V gene data show CDR1 as MNHNS and CDR2 as SASEGT. V gave up 2 bases and J gave up 3 bases; unmatched junction bases: 9. In nucleotides, the CDR3 is TGTGCCAGCAGTGAAATGTTTTTCGGGGGGAAAGAGACCCAGTACTTC. It translates to CASSEMFFGGKETQYF.

The chain is built from TRBV6-5 and TRBJ2-1, with 8 positions matching TRBD2. In germline, CDR1 is MNHEY, CDR2 SVGAGI. The CDR3 is 15 amino acids. V shed 6 bases, J shed 6 bases, and the junction held 10 bases outside the gene matches. CDR3 in DNA: TGTGCCAGCAGCCCCCTAGCGGGTCTTCTCAATGAGCAGTTCTTC. Its translation is CASSPLAGLLNEQFF.

This chain links TRBV2 with TRBJ1-5; D is possibly TRBD1 (6 bases). The germline V gene has CDR1 SNHLY and CDR2 FYNNEI. The length of the CDR3 is 14 residues. V lost 7 bases and J lost 0, with 10 bases in between. The CDR3 protein is CASTRQVSNQPQHF. CDR3 coding DNA: TGTGCCAGCACCAGACAGGTTAGCAATCAGCCCCAGCATTTT.

V is TRBV9 and J is TRBJ2-1; 16 nucleotides align to TRBD2. Germline CDR1 reads SGDLS; CDR2 reads YYNGEE. The CDR3 loop spans 23 amino acids. The J segment lost 2 bases and the V segment lost 0 bases, leaving 17 bases of the junction unmatched. The CDR3 protein is CASSVGLGGTSGRAGPAYNEQFF. In nucleotides, the CDR3 is TGTGCCAGCAGCGTAGGCCTCGGGGGGACTAGCGGGAGGGCCGGCCCCGCCTACAATGAGCAGTTCTTC.

This chain uses TRBV4-1 with TRBJ2-5; 9 nucleotides match TRBD1. The CDR3 is made up of 14 amino acids. The V and J ends lost 2 bases and 5 bases, in that order; junction bases with no gene match: 3. Germline V lookup: CDR1 MGHRA, CDR2 YSYEKL. Here the CDR3 DNA reads TGCGCCAGCAGCCAAAGGGACAGGGAGGAGACCCAGTACTTC. Translated: CASSQRDREETQYF.